The clone carrying this T cell receptor (beta chain) has just a few counts. The antigen remains undetermined. These data come from a study of beta chain features in type 1 diabetes. Points from the study as a whole: Shorter TCRB CDR3s, moderately but significantly so, were found in Type 1 diabetes patients in all four CD4+ subsets.

Every isolated RNA sample was fully reverse transcribed, so sequencing captured expressed TCRB transcripts. The read count averaged approximately 3.5 million across naive, central memory and regulatory T cell samples. Profiling relied on immunoSEQ multiplex PCR, and the TCRdb table lists in-frame clones only, not all of them. Here the sample spans around 250,000 clones, 14% being singletons. Germline V gene data show CDR1 as SGHRS and CDR2 as YFSETQ. This CDR3 contains 15 residues. V was clipped by 0 bases and J by 6 bases, with 13 bases between them. The sequencing sample was made of naive CD4+ T cells from blood. This TCR derives from a young man with type 1 diabetes. The rearrangement joins TRBV5-1 to TRBJ2-1; TRBD1 might be the D (6 bases). CDR3 residues: CASSLGPRGGNEQFF. The CDR3 DNA follows: TGCGCCAGCAGCTTGGGGCCGAGAGGGGGCAATGAGCAGTTCTTC.